Here is one TCR beta chain with its context. The antigen is unknown. V lost 0 bases and J lost 2, with 8 bases in between. The CDR3 extends over 15 amino acids. The germline V gene has CDR1 SGDLS and CDR2 YYNGEE. This entry comes from a study of cytomegalovirus exposure and HLA in healthy donors. Overall study context: There were 350 to 400 genotyped donors. Of these, 81% fell in the genetic ancestry cluster associated with self-reported Caucasian donors.

The PCR ran on 60 Vbeta and 13 Jbeta primers. In the original analysis: Later reanalysis found 60 million to 90 million unique TCR beta chains, approximately 11 million of them shared. Using immunoSEQ multiplex PCR, the repertoire was profiled, and TCRdb retains in-frame clones only, with some absent. That table supplies the V and J calls and clone size; D and trimming were determined from the DNA. The sample has some 240,000 clones; 70% to 80% are singletons. The study, taken as a whole, reports: There were reportedly fewer N-insertions in an Asian-associated ancestry cluster than the roughly 680-donor mean, in a later analysis. Associated with HLA alleles at 0.05 false discovery rate in a later analysis were approximately 17,000 TCR beta sequences.

This TCR derives from a male donor in good health and CMV-seronegative. The sample was PBMCs. The rearrangement joins TRBV9 to TRBJ2-2; the D is unclear. The CDR3 is CASSVGPENTGELFF. The CDR3 DNA follows: TGTGCCAGCAGCGTAGGCCCAGAAAACACCGGGGAGCTGTTTTTT.